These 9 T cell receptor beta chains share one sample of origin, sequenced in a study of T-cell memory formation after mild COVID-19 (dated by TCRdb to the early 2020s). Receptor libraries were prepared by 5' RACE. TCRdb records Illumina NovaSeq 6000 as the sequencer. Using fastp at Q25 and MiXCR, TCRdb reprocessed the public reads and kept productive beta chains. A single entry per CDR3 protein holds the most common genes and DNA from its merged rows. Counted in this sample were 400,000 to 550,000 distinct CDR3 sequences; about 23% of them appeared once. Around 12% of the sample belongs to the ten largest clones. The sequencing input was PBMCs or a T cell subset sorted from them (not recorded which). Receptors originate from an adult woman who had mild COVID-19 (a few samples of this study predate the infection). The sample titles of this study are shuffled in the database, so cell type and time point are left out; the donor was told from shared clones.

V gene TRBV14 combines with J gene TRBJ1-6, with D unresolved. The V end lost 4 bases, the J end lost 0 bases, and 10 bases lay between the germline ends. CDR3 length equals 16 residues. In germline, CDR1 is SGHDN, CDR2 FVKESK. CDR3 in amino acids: CASSPPRSSYNSPLHF. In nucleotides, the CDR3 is TGTGCCAGCAGCCCGCCGCGCAGCTCCTATAATTCACCCCTCCACTTT. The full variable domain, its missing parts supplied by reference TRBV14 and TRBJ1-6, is EAGVTQFPSHSVIEKGQTVTLRCDPISGHDNLYWYRRVMGKEIKFLLHFVKESKQDESGMPNNRFLAERTGGTYSTLKVQPAELEDSGVYFCASSPPRSSYNSPLHFGNGTRLTVT.

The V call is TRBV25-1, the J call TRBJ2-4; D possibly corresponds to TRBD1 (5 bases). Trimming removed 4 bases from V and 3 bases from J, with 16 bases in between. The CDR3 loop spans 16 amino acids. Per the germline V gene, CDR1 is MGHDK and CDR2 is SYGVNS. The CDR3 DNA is TGTGCCAGCAGTGTCAAGGCCGCAGGGCACAAAAACATTCAGTACTTC. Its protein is CASSVKAAGHKNIQYF.

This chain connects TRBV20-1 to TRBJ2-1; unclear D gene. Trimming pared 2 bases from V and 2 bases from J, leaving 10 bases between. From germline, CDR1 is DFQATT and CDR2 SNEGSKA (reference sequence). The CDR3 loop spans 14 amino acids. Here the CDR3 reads CSARTTFTYNEQFF. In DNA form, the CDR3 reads TGCAGTGCTAGAACGACTTTCACCTACAATGAGCAGTTCTTC.

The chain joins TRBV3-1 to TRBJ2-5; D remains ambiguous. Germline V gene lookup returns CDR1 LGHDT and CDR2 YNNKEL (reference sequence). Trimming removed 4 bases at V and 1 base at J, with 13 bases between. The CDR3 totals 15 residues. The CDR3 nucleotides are TGTGCCAGCAGCCCAAGGGTGGATACCCAAGAGACCCAGTACTTC. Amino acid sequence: CASSPRVDTQETQYF.

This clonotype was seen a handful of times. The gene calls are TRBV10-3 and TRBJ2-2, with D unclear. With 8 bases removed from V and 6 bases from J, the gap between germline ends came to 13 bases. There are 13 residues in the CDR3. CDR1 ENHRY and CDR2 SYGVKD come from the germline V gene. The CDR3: CAIGLQLAGELFF. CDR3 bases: TGTGCCATCGGCCTCCAGTTAGCCGGGGAGCTGTTTTTT.

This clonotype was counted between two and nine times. The CDR3, as DNA: TGTGCCAGCAGCTCTACTAGCGGAGGGATGGGCGGGGAGCTGTTTTTT. Protein: CASSSTSGGMGGELFF. The genes are TRBV7-2 and TRBJ2-2; 8 bases match TRBD2. The germline gives CDR1 SGHTA, CDR2 FQGNSA. The CDR3 runs to 16 residues. V lost 4 bases to trimming and J lost 7 bases; unmatched junction nucleotides: 11.

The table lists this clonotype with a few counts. CDR3 in amino acids: CSAPGTGGPYEQYF. In nucleotides, the CDR3 is TGCAGTGCACCAGGGACAGGGGGACCCTACGAGCAGTACTTC. The rearrangement joins TRBV20-1 to TRBJ2-7; TRBD1 matches 11 bases. This CDR3 spans 14 amino acids. CDR1 is DFQATT, CDR2 SNEGSKA, per germline (reference sequence). Trimming cost V 6 bases and J 2 bases; bases outside gene matches: 6.

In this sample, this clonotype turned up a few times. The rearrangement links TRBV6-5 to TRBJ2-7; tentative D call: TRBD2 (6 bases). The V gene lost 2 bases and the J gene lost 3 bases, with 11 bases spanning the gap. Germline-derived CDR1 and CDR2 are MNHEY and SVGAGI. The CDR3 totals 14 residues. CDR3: CASSYRGGYYEQYF. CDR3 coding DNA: TGTGCCAGCAGTTACCGGGGAGGATACTACGAGCAGTACTTC.

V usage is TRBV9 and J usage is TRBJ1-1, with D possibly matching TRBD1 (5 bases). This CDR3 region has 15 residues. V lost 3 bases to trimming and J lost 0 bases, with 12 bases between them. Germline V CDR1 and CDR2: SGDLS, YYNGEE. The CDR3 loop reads CASSGSGALNTEAFF. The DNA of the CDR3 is TGTGCCAGCAGCGGCTCCGGGGCCCTGAACACTGAAGCTTTCTTT.